This T cell receptor (beta chain) was identified during a study of cytomegalovirus exposure and HLA in healthy donors (dated by TCRdb to the late 2010s). Background for the entire study: An earlier analysis of several hundred of the donors reported 276 Gb of sequence data and 100 million to 130 million unique TCR beta sequences from roughly 200 million T cells. An early release covering roughly 640 HLA-typed donors comprised about 310 gigabases of sequencing data and roughly 85 million unique TCR sequences. Among the approximately 400 genotyped donors, approximately 76% belonged to the genetic ancestry cluster associated with self-reported Caucasian donors. The aim of the study was to test whether cataloging public T cell receptors could identify signatures of past pathogen exposure. The T cell repertoires of about 700 subjects were profiled by immunosequencing and related to cytomegalovirus serostatus. A separate validation cohort of some 130 different subjects was used in addition to the 666-subject first cohort. To predict cytomegalovirus infection status, the study brought together high-throughput TCR immunosequencing, statistical association of individual TCRs with disease status, and machine learning. A later analysis re-analyzed previously published TCR beta repertoires from 500 to 700 donors and added high-resolution HLA genotyping to study TCR occurrence patterns. In the later analysis, no new phenotypic data were used to find candidate immune exposures; instead, reliance was placed on TCR beta sequences and their occurrence across donors. To decide whether each TCR beta V gene segment behaved as functional or pseudogenic, an earlier analysis of some 600 of the donors relied on high-throughput TCR beta sequencing. Alongside the repertoire data, information on donor age, sex, ethnicity and CMV serostatus was compiled. A later genetic analysis used genome-wide SNP genotypes for 398 of the 666 donors, treating that subset as a discovery cohort. Every discovery cohort repertoire had been produced on one sequencing platform. HLA typing included class I and class II loci at four-digit resolution. The number of typed donors differed by locus: about 620-640 for A, B, C, DRB1 and DQB1; approximately 520 for DQA1; some 590 for DPA1; and roughly 450 for DPB1. A handful of DR-DQ haplotypes were handled as single units for association and clustering because linkage in the cohort was strong. Among around 400 genotyped donors of the cohort, an average of approximately 240,000 unique TCR beta nucleotide sequences was sequenced per donor, of which about 19% were non-productive.

The cohort consisted of 666 healthy bone marrow donors. At the time of sampling, every cohort member was nominally healthy, though immune exposures that went unrecorded were likely present. The donor tested CMV seronegative and was one of the 352 seronegative cohort members. A peripheral blood sample was provided by each donor, and peripheral blood mononuclear cells were used for TCR beta sequencing. Genomic DNA extraction from the blood cell samples was performed with the Qiagen DNeasy Blood Extraction Kit. Here is what the overall study found, with its caveats: Cytomegalovirus status was reported to be diagnosed by the classifier with high specificity and sensitivity in both the original and validation cohorts. According to a later analysis, most CMV-associated TCR beta chains appeared to be HLA-restricted, and the HLA associations seemed to be driven largely by CMV exposure. A later genetic analysis associated a missense DCLRE1C variant with V-gene and J-gene trimming of TCR beta chains, and an independent cohort replicated the association. HLA typing was unavailable for some donors at each locus, so association tests used only the typed subset. In a later genetic analysis, fewer N-insertions in productive TCRs were reported among donors in an Asian-associated ancestry cluster than the approximately 670-donor mean. For the cohort, immune exposure information was limited to CMV serostatus. A later analysis associated some 17,000 TCR beta sequences with specific HLA alleles at a false discovery rate of 0.05. A cluster of highly shared sequence variants was judged likely to be a technical artifact of the sequencing pipeline. In the study, some 160 TCR beta chains were listed as associated with cytomegalovirus. Only TCR beta chains were sequenced in this cohort, and the absence of alpha or paired-chain data limited detectable features. Correlated functional status among segregating V segments might reflect linkage disequilibrium, but an unknown experimental factor could not be ruled out. Assigning TCR associations to individual alleles was difficult when HLA alleles, especially DR and DQ, strongly co-occurred. The authors suggested that the approach could potentially be extended to other disease states and immunological phenotypes. The 87-base-pair reads could not distinguish some IMGT-functional V segments, including TRBV6-2 and TRBV6-3, so those segments were excluded. A further reported finding was that TCR beta sequences accurately predicted the HLA-A and HLA-B alleles for most subjects in the first cohort. In vitro tests confirmed that a few of the cytomegalovirus-associated TCR beta chains recognize cytomegalovirus antigens. In a later analysis, HLA-associated TCR beta chains showed more clonal expansion and lower generation probabilities than non-associated chains that were equally common. Presence/absence analyses assumed roughly uniform sequencing depth across donors, an assumption that may not hold. A later analysis reported that several top co-occurrence clusters appeared linked to parvovirus B19, influenza, CMV and Epstein-Barr virus. The earlier analysis of approximately 590 of the donors excluded approximately 15 rarely observed V segments, including chromosome 9 orphons, because counts were too low. Most TCR sequences were observed very rarely across donors, whereas some public TCRs were present in many individuals. In a later analysis, the rate of TCR association differed among HLA loci, with DRB1 alleles having the most associated TCRs and HLA-C alleles having the fewest. In an earlier analysis of roughly 500 of the donors, most TCR beta V segments appeared in productive rearrangements about 87% or about 30% of the time, broadly matching IMGT annotations.

V is trimmed back by 6 bases and J by 4 bases, and the junction contains 9 bases that no gene match accounts for. The germline V gene yields SGHDT for CDR1 and YYEEEE for CDR2. CDR3 length: 14 amino acids, cysteine to phenylalanine. Only CDR3 DNA remains: 42 bases, in frame from the first base. Note on this clone: What antigen it recognizes has not been identified. The input lacks base qualities; no much larger clone sits a single base away.

Library creation used the immunoSEQ multiplex PCR assay. A mixture of 60 forward primers for TCR Vbeta segments and 13 reverse primers for TCR Jbeta segments was used in the multiplex PCR. Amplification of the CDR3 region of rearranged TCR beta genes was performed with a multiplex PCR assay on genomic DNA. On the Illumina HiSeq System, the amplified TCR beta libraries were sequenced as 87-base-pair reads. Per the authors' processing: Across the 670 or so repertoires, a later analysis counted roughly 84 million unique TCR beta chains, approximately 12 million of which were shared by at least two donors. A nearest-neighbor algorithm error-corrected the raw reads and collapsed the reads into unique sequences, merging closely related sequences to remove PCR and sequencing errors. Alignment of CDR3 sequences to IMGT reference sequences was used to assign V, D and J gene segments. For a sequence to be retained, a match of at least six nucleotides was required to both a V gene segment and a J gene segment. A rearrangement counted as productive if the CDR3 had no stop codons and remained in frame with V and J, and every other rearrangement counted as non-productive. Following IMGT convention, CDR3 was defined as the stretch from the second conserved V-encoded cysteine up to the conserved J-encoded phenylalanine. The earlier analysis of 500 to 750 of the donors excluded any sequence lacking an unambiguous match to a single V gene segment. In an earlier analysis of approximately 590 of the donors, a V segment was called functional when productive rearrangements were above 56.7%, and segregating when the standard deviation between donors exceeded 5%. To diagnose cytomegalovirus status from the catalog of TCR beta chain sequences, a statistical classification framework was built. V and J gene assignment, in a later analysis, came from comparing TCR nucleotide sequences with IMGT/GENE-DB human TR gene sequences. In a later analysis, CDR3 sequences and most-parsimonious VDJ recombination scenarios were assigned using the TCRdist pipeline. A later analysis defined each TCR beta chain by its CDR3 amino acid sequence plus V-gene family, and excluded reads lacking a unique V-gene family. In a later analysis, a few hundred highly shared, low-generation-probability nucleotide sequences were removed to address suspected cross-contamination and a sequencing artifact. A later analysis calculated a clonal expansion index for each public chain from normalized within-repertoire ranks of inferred template counts. In a later analysis, generation probabilities were computed with a VDJ recombination model fitted to out-of-frame rearrangements, and the resulting probabilities were checked against IGoR. In a later analysis, TCR-TCR, TCR-HLA and TCR-CMV co-occurrence was scored with hypergeometric tests, and a repertoire-size bias correction was applied to TCR pairs. In a later analysis, false discovery rates were estimated by permuting HLA or CMV assignments 20 times. In a later analysis, co-occurring TCRs were grouped using DBSCAN, with TCRdist sequence similarity added in when clustering inside HLA-allele-positive subsets. Co-occurrence clustering excluded repertoires with fewer than 30,000 or more than 120,000 public chains, plus five with anomalous nucleotide sharing. The immuneACCESS repertoire file appears here via TCRdb, limited to in-frame rearrangements. These files lack a portion of the clones; in checked studies, under half of the deficit traces to unresolved V genes, and the cause of the others is not known. Clone size and V and J calls were adopted from that table, with D and trimming inferred from the DNA. This sample holds under 250,000 clones; roughly 85% were observed only once. Approximately 1.8% of the sample is taken by the ten largest.

The source material was PBMCs. This clonotype originated in a male donor in good health and CMV-seronegative. The rearranged chain carries TRBV5-6 and TRBJ1-2; 7 nucleotides in the junction match TRBD1. CDR3 loop: CASTLGQSPYGYTF. Here is the DNA: TGTGCCAGCACCCTGGGACAGAGCCCCTATGGCTACACCTTC.